This record covers a single T cell receptor beta chain. This sample was included in a study of cytomegalovirus exposure and HLA in healthy donors. About the study: Ancestry clustering placed 70% to 90% of around 400 genotyped donors in the Caucasian-associated cluster.

The CDR3 consists of 13 residues. Primers: 60 Vbeta forward and 13 Jbeta reverse. The repertoire was sequenced with immunoSEQ multiplex PCR; TCRdb's copy has only in-frame clones and lacks some. This table has roughly 180,000 clones, 70% to 80% appearing once. The clonotype comes from a man between 18 and 35 years old in good health and CMV-seronegative. The sequenced material came from PBMCs. V is TRBV21-1 and J is TRBJ2-1; the table names TRBD1, a call not compared with the DNA. TRBV21-1 is a pseudogene locus. The CDR3: CASNSRGAGEQFF. The DNA for the CDR3 is TGTGCCAGCAACTCCCGTGGGGCTGGTGAGCAGTTCTTC.